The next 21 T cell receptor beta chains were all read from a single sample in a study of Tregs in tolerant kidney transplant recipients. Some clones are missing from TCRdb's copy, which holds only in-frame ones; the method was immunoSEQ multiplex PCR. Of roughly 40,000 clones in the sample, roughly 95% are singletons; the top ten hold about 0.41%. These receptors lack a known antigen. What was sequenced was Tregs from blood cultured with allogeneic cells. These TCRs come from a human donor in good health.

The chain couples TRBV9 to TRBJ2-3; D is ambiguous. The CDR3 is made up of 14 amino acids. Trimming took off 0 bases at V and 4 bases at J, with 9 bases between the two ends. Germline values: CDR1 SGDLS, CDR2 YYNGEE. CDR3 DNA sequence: TGTGCCAGCAGCGTAGGAGGAACGGCAGATACGCAGTATTTT. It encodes CASSVGGTADTQYF.

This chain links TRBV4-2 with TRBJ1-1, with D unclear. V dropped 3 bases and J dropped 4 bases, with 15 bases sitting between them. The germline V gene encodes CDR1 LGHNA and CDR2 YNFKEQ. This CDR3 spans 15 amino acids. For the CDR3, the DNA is TGTGCCAGCAGCCAGGAGGCGGGGTGGGGCACTGAAGCTTTCTTT. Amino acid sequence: CASSQEAGWGTEAFF.

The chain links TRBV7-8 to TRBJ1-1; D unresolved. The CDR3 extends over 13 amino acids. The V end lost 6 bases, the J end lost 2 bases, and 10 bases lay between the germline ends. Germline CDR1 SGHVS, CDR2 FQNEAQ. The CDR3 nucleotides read TGTGCCAGCAGGGTAGGGCCAAACACTGAAGCTTTCTTT. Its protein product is CASRVGPNTEAFF.

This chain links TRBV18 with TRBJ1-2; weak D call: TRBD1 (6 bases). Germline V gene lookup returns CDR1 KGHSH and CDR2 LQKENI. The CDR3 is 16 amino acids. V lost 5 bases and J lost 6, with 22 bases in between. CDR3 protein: CASSSTGGPQFNGYTF. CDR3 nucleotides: TGTGCCAGCTCATCAACCGGGGGGCCGCAGTTTAATGGCTACACCTTC. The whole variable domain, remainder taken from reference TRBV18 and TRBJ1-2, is NAGVMQNPRHLVRRRGQEARLRCSPMKGHSHVYWYRQLPEEGLKFMVYLQKENIIDESGMPKERFSAEFPKEGPSILRIQQVVRGDSAAYFCASSSTGGPQFNGYTFGSGTRLTVV.

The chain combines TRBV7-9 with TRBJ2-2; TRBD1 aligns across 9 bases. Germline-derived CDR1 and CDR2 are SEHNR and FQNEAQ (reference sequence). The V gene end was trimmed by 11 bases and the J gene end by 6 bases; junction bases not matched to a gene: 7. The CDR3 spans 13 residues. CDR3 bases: TGTGCCCGGGGACAGGGATCGGCCGGGGAGCTGTTTTTT. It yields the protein CARGQGSAGELFF. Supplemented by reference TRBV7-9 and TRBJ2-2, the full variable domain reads DTGVSQNPRHKITKRGQNVTFRCDPISEHNRLYWYRQTLGQGPEFLTYFQNEAQLEKSRLLSDRFSAERPKGSFSTLEIQRTEQGDSAMYLCARGQGSAGELFFGEGSRLTVL.

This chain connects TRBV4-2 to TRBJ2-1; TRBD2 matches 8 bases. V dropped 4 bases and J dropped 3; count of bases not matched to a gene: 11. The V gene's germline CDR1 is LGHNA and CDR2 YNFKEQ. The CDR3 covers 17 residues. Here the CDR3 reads CASSPPGGRTFYNEQFF. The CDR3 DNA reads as TGTGCCAGCAGCCCCCCGGGCGGGAGGACTTTCTACAATGAGCAGTTCTTC.

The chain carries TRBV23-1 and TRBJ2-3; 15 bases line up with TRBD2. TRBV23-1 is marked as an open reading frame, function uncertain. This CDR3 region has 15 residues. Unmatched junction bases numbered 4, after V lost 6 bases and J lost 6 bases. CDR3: CASSRTSGGADTQYF. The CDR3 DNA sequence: TGCGCCAGCAGCCGGACTAGCGGGGGGGCCGATACGCAGTATTTT.

For the CDR3, the DNA is TGTGCCATCAGTTGGGATTCCTACAATGAGCAGTTCTTC. Amino acids: CAISWDSYNEQFF. V and J are TRBV10-3 and TRBJ2-1; D unresolved. The CDR3 consists of 13 residues. V lost 5 bases and J lost 1, with 6 bases in between. CDR1 and CDR2 (germline): ENHRY, SYGVKD.

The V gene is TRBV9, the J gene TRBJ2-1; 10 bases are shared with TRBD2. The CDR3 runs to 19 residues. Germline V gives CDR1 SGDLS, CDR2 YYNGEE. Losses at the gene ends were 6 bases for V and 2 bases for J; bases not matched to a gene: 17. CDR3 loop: CASNGGGSSGRGTYNEQFF. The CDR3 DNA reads TGTGCCAGCAACGGGGGAGGGTCTAGCGGGAGAGGGACCTACAATGAGCAGTTCTTC.

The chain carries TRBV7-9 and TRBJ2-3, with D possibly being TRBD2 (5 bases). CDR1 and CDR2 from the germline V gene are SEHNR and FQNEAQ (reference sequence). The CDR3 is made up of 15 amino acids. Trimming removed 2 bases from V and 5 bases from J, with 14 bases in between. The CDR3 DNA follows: TGTGCCAGCAGCTTAAGTGGGATTCGGGGAGATACGCAGTATTTT. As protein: CASSLSGIRGDTQYF.

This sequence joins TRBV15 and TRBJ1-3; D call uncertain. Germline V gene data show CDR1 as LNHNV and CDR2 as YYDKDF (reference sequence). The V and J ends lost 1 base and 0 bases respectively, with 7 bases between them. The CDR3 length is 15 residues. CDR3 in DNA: TGTGCCACCAGCAGAGCTCAGTTCTCTGGAAACACCATATATTTT. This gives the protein CATSRAQFSGNTIYF.

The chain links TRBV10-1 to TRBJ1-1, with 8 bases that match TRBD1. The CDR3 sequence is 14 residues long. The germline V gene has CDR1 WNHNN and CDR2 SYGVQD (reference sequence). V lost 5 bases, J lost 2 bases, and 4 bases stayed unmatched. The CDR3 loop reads CASSQPGGNTEAFF. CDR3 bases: TGCGCCAGCAGTCAGCCAGGGGGCAACACTGAAGCTTTCTTT.

This CDR3 is CASSGGDRGRDYF. The CDR3 DNA follows: TGTGCCAGCAGTGGGGGCGACAGGGGGCGCGACTACTTC. The J gene is TRBJ2-7, the V gene TRBV2, with 10 bases aligning to TRBD1. Unmatched junction bases numbered 10, after V lost 4 bases and J lost 13 bases. CDR3 length: 13 amino acids. The germline V gene encodes CDR1 SNHLY and CDR2 FYNNEI.

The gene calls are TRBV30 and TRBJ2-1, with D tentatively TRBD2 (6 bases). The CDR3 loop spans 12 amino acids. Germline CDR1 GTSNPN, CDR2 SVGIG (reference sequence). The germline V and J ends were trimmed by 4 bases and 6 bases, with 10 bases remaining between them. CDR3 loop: CAWKDYPNEQFF. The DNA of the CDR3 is TGTGCCTGGAAGGACTACCCCAATGAGCAGTTCTTC. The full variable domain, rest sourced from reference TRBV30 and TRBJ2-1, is SQTIHQWPATLVQPVGSPLSLECTVEGTSNPNLYWYRQAAGRGLQLLFYSVGIGQISSEVPQNLSASRPQDRQFILSSKKLLLSDSGFYLCAWKDYPNEQFFGPGTRLTVL.

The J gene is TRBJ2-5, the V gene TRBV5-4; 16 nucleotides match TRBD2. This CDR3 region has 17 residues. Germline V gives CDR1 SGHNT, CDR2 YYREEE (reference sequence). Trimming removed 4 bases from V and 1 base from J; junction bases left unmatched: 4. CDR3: CASSKGLAGGAQETQYF. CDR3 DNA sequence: TGTGCCAGCAGCAAGGGACTAGCGGGGGGGGCCCAAGAGACCCAGTACTTC. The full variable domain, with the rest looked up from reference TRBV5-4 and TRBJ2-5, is ETGVTQSPTHLIKTRGQQVTLRCSSQSGHNTVSWYQQALGQGPQFIFQYYREEENGRGNFPPRFSGLQFPNYSSELNVNALELDDSALYLCASSKGLAGGAQETQYFGPGTRLLVL.

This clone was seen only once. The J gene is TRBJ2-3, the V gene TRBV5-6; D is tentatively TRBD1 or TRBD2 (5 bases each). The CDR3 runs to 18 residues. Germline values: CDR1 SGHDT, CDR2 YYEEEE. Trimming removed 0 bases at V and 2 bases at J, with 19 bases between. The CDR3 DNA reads TGTGCCAGCAGCTTGGTCCGGGACCAACTCTCTTTCACAGATACGCAGTATTTT. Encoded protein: CASSLVRDQLSFTDTQYF.

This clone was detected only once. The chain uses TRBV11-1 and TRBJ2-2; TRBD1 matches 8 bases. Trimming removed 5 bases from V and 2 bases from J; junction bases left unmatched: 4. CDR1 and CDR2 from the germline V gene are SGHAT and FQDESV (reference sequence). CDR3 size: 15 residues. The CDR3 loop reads CASSPDRVNTGELFF. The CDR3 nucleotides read TGTGCCAGCAGCCCGGACAGGGTCAACACCGGGGAGCTGTTTTTT.

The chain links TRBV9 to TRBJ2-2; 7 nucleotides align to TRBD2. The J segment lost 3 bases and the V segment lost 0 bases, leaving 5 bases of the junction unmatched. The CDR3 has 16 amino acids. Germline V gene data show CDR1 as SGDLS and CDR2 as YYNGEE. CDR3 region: CASSVASGRDTGELFF. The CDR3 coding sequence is TGTGCCAGCAGCGTAGCTAGCGGCAGAGACACCGGGGAGCTGTTTTTT. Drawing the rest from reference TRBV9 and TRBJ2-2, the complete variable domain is DSGVTQTPKHLITATGQRVTLRCSPRSGDLSVYWYQQSLDQGLQFLIQYYNGEERAKGNILERFSAQQFPDLHSELNLSSLELGDSALYFCASSVASGRDTGELFFGEGSRLTVL.

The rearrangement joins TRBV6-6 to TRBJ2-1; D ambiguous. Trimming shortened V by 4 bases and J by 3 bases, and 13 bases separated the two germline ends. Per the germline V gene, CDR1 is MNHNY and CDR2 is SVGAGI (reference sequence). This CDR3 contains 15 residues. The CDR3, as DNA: TGTGCCAGCAGTTCTCCCTTCACGGACTACAATGAGCAGTTCTTC. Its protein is CASSSPFTDYNEQFF.

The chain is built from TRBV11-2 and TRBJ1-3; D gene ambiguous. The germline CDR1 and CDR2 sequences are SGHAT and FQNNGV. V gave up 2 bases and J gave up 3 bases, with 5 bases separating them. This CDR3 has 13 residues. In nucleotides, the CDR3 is TGTGCCAGCAGCTTATTGGGTGGAAACACCATATATTTT. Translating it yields CASSLLGGNTIYF.

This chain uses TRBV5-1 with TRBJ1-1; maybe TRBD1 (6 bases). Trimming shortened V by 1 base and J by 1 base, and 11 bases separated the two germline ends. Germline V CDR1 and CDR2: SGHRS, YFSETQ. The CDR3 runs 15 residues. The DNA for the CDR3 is TGCGCCAGCAGCTTGTTAGGGACACCGAACACTGAAGCTTTCTTT. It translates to CASSLLGTPNTEAFF.